This T cell receptor (beta chain) was sequenced during a study of T cell repertoires in cytomegalovirus infection. Study in general: Matching HLA type and CMV infection were both indicated by public TCR beta signatures.

In this sample, this clonotype turned up many times. No antigen is known for it. TCRdb re-called the reads through MiXCR, storing one row per CDR3 protein. The table includes approximately 550,000 distinct CDR3 sequences, 16% detected once. Study-wide results and limits: Cumulative public TCR beta family frequency identified CMV carriers with the relevant HLA. HLA-C-restricted CMV-specific TCR beta clonotypes were dominant in the ex vivo response.

The sequenced material came from CD8+ T cells from PBMCs. The TCR was taken from a human donor in good health (CMV status not recorded). Some clones in this sample may be carry-over from other donors' samples.

The CDR3 region has the DNA TGTGCCAGCAGCCCCGAACAGGTAGCGGGAGAGACCCAGTACTTC. Translated: CASSPEQVAGETQYF. J is TRBJ2-5 and V is TRBV11-2; TRBD2 agrees at 7 bases. V shed 5 bases, J shed 4 bases, and the junction held 10 bases outside the gene matches. The germline V gene has CDR1 SGHAT and CDR2 FQNNGV. This CDR3 has 15 residues.